Below are 18 T cell receptor beta chains sequenced from a single sample in a study of shared T cell receptors in the human thymus. Produced via immunoSEQ multiplex PCR; TCRdb's table is partial and in-frame only. This sample has over 350,000 clones, with about 95% found just once. The sample comprised thymocytes. The receptors were gathered from a human donor.

CDR3 amino acids: CASSPWPQGSGRRDTQYF. CDR3 in DNA: TGTGCCAGCAGCCCCTGGCCCCAGGGAAGCGGGAGGAGGGATACGCAGTATTTT. The chain uses TRBV13 and TRBJ2-3, with TRBD2 matching over 9 bases. The germline V gene encodes CDR1 PRHDT and CDR2 FYEKMQ (reference sequence). The V segment lost 5 bases and the J segment 6 bases; nucleotides outside the gene matches: 18. The CDR3 loop spans 18 amino acids.

This clone showed up just once. This rearrangement joins TRBV19 to TRBJ1-3; 9 nucleotides match TRBD1. Germline values: CDR1 LNHDA, CDR2 SQIVND (reference sequence). The CDR3 covers 18 residues. V dropped 6 bases and J dropped 0; count of bases not matched to a gene: 12. CDR3 amino acids: CASSPGQGRGSSGNTIYF. CDR3 in DNA: TGTGCCAGTAGCCCGGGACAGGGTCGCGGGAGCTCTGGAAACACCATATATTTT.

V and J are TRBV18 and TRBJ2-7; 9 nucleotides match TRBD2. With V trimmed by 2 bases and J by 3 bases, 8 bases remained unmatched. Germline V lookup: CDR1 KGHSH, CDR2 LQKENI. This CDR3 comprises 16 residues. CDR3 sequence (DNA): TGTGCCAGCTCACCAAAAGGGGCGGGAGGGGGCTACGAGCAGTACTTC. This sequence encodes CASSPKGAGGGYEQYF.

The chain has TRBV16 and TRBJ1-5, with D possibly being TRBD1 (6 bases). CDR3 length equals 16 residues. Per germline, CDR1 KGHSY and CDR2 FQNENV. The germline V and J ends were trimmed by 2 bases and 2 bases, with 13 bases remaining between them. The CDR3 coding sequence is TGTGCCAGCAGCCAAAGGGGGGGGCATCGCAATCAGCCCCAGCATTTT. This encodes CASSQRGGHRNQPQHF.

J is TRBJ1-4 and V is TRBV28; D is unclear. Per the germline V gene, CDR1 is MDHEN and CDR2 is SYDVKM. V was trimmed by 7 bases and J by 4 bases, leaving 13 bases between them. The CDR3 extends over 14 amino acids. Written as DNA, the CDR3 is TGTGCCAGCACTTCTCGCCGGGTTAATGAAAAACTGTTTTTT. Translation: CASTSRRVNEKLFF.

CDR3 nucleotide sequence: TGTGCCAGCAGTGATTGGACTAGCGAGACTTATACCTCGAGGACCGGGGAGCTGTTTTTT. This encodes CASSDWTSETYTSRTGELFF. This chain joins TRBV6-1 and TRBJ2-2, with 9 nucleotides matching TRBD2. The junction had 19 bases not matched to a gene; V was cut back by 3 bases and J by 5 bases. The CDR3 loop spans 20 amino acids. Germline lookup yields CDR1 MNHNS and CDR2 SASEGT.

V usage is TRBV29-1 and J usage is TRBJ2-5, with TRBD2 matching 9 bases. The J segment lost 4 bases and the V segment lost 7 bases, leaving 25 bases of the junction unmatched. Germline V gives CDR1 SQVTM, CDR2 ANQGSEA. This CDR3 is built from 19 residues. In DNA form, the CDR3 reads TGCAGCGCTTCGGTCGGTGGGGCTAGCGGGATTCTTGAGCGAGAGACCCAGTACTTC. It codes for CSASVGGASGILERETQYF.

The chain combines TRBV11-3 with TRBJ2-5, with TRBD1 matching over 7 bases. The junction had 3 bases not matched to a gene; V was cut back by 5 bases and J by 0 bases. Germline V CDR1 and CDR2: SGHNT, YENEEA. CDR3 length equals 14 residues. CDR3 residues: CASSAGQDQETQYF. In DNA form, the CDR3 reads TGTGCCAGCAGCGCCGGACAGGACCAAGAGACCCAGTACTTC.

This clone appeared once. CDR3 bases: TGTGCCAGCAGCTTAGGTCGGATAGGGGGAAACACCATATATTTT. It is translated as CASSLGRIGGNTIYF. This chain uses TRBV7-2 with TRBJ1-3; D is uncertain. The CDR3 totals 15 residues. Germline V gives CDR1 SGHTA, CDR2 FQGNSA. Between the trimmed V and J ends, which lost 1 base and 4 bases, there was a span of 11 bases.

The chain links TRBV2 to TRBJ1-2, with D possibly TRBD1 on 5 matching bases. This CDR3 has 22 amino acids. CDR1 is SNHLY and CDR2 is FYNNEI in the germline V gene. The V gene lost 0 bases and the J gene lost 0 bases, with 29 bases spanning the gap. The CDR3 reads CASSEALRQGRYIVRANYGYTF. The CDR3 nucleotides are TGTGCCAGCAGTGAAGCGCTTCGGCAGGGTCGATATATCGTCCGAGCTAACTATGGCTACACCTTC.

This rearrangement joins TRBV28 to TRBJ2-7, with D possibly being TRBD2 (5 bases). This CDR3 is 17 amino acids long. Germline V lookup: CDR1 MDHEN, CDR2 SYDVKM. Trimming stripped 3 bases from V and 3 bases from J, with 21 bases between. CDR3 loop: CASSFEIAVTRVYEQYF. The CDR3 DNA reads as TGTGCCAGCAGTTTTGAAATTGCCGTGACGAGGGTCTACGAGCAGTACTTC.

The chain couples TRBV4-1 to TRBJ2-7; D might be TRBD2 (6 bases). Germline CDR1 MGHRA, CDR2 YSYEKL. The ends were cut back, 1 base at V and 7 bases at J, with 11 bases in the middle. The CDR3 runs 13 residues. For the CDR3, the DNA is TGCGCCAGCAGCCAAGCGGCGGGGTTAGAGCAGTACTTC. It translates to CASSQAAGLEQYF.

The gene calls are TRBV27 and TRBJ2-7; 12 positions match TRBD2. Trimming cost V 5 bases and J 2 bases; bases outside gene matches: 4. CDR3 length: 15 amino acids. Germline V CDR1 and CDR2: MNHEY, SMNVEV (reference sequence). The CDR3 coding sequence is TGTGCCAGCAGTGCCGCTAGCGGGAGGGCCTACGAGCAGTACTTC. Encoded protein: CASSAASGRAYEQYF.

The chain combines TRBV4-1 with TRBJ2-5; D might be TRBD1 (6 bases). The CDR3 contains 14 residues. V dropped 3 bases and J dropped 5 bases, with 13 bases sitting between them. Germline V lookup: CDR1 MGHRA, CDR2 YSYEKL. CDR3 nucleotide sequence: TGCGCCAGCAGCCATGAGACAGGCGGGGAGACCCAGTACTTC. Translating it yields CASSHETGGETQYF.

The rearrangement joins TRBV10-2 to TRBJ2-4; 7 positions agree with TRBD1. The germline CDR1 and CDR2 sequences are WSHSY and SAAADI. This CDR3 has 13 residues. Trimming cost V 6 bases and J 8 bases; bases outside gene matches: 7. The CDR3 reads CASRTTGWDIQYF. Written as DNA, the CDR3 is TGCGCCAGCAGAACGACAGGGTGGGACATTCAGTACTTC.

The chain is built from TRBV27 and TRBJ2-1; 9 positions agree with TRBD2. The CDR3 is made up of 19 amino acids. CDR1 is MNHEY and CDR2 is SMNVEV in the germline V gene (reference sequence). Trimming cost V 2 bases and J 3 bases; bases outside gene matches: 14. The CDR3 reads CASSLKGSWREGFYNEQFF. The CDR3 DNA follows: TGTGCCAGCAGTTTAAAGGGATCTTGGCGGGAGGGTTTCTACAATGAGCAGTTCTTC.

This clone was detected once. The J gene is TRBJ1-1, the V gene TRBV9; D may be TRBD1 (6 bases). The CDR3 runs to 15 residues. Per the germline V gene, CDR1 is SGDLS and CDR2 is YYNGEE. V was clipped by 6 bases and J by 1 base, with 16 bases between them. CDR3 DNA: TGTGCCAGCACCCGATGGGGGGCGGGGAACACTGAAGCTTTCTTT. Its protein is CASTRWGAGNTEAFF.

In its sample, this clone was seen once. This chain connects TRBV6-6 to TRBJ2-1; TRBD2 matches at 10 bases. Losses at the gene ends were 7 bases for V and 0 bases for J; bases not matched to a gene: 3. Germline loops: CDR1 MNHNY, CDR2 SVGAGI (reference sequence). The CDR3 runs to 15 residues. CDR3 bases: TGTGCCAGCATTTTAGCGGGAGGCTCCTACAATGAGCAGTTCTTC. The encoded protein is CASILAGGSYNEQFF.